This T cell receptor (beta chain) was identified in a study of cytomegalovirus exposure and HLA in healthy donors. Study-wide findings and caveats: The authors later found most CMV-associated TCR beta chains appeared HLA-restricted. A missense variant in DCLRE1C was later tied to TCR beta V- and J-gene trimming. In an earlier analysis, productive rearrangement rates for most beta V segments clustered near 87% or 30%. HLA alleles showed associations with fewer than 20,000 TCR beta sequences in a later analysis, at a 0.05 false discovery rate.

PCR amplification relied on 60 Vbeta primers (plus 13 Jbeta primers). Here immunoSEQ multiplex PCR was the method, and the copy in TCRdb shows in-frame clones only, minus some. The sample has 37,000 or so clones, around two thirds seen once. On this clone: Its target is unknown.

The CDR3 has 15 residues. V lost 2 bases to trimming and J lost 7 bases; unmatched junction nucleotides: 5. Germline V lookup: CDR1 SGHTA, CDR2 FQGNSA. The sequenced material came from PBMCs. The source is a man under 40 in good health and CMV-seronegative. This chain connects TRBV7-2 to TRBJ1-4; 9 nucleotides line up with TRBD1. For the CDR3, the DNA is TGTGCCAGCAGCTTAAGGGGACAGGGTGGTGAAAAACTGTTTTTT. Its protein product is CASSLRGQGGEKLFF.